The 32 T cell receptor beta chains listed next were all sequenced from one sample in a study of blood T cells in healthy people across ages (dated by TCRdb to about 2015). Library preparation used 5' RACE. Sequencing relied on an Illumina HiSeq 2500. A second PCR of about 6 to 11 cycles was performed with a sample-barcoded 5' primer and a J-beta primer mix. TCRdb's own reprocessing of the public reads used fastp at Q25 and MiXCR and kept productive beta chains. Entries that share a CDR3 protein sequence are merged under the most common genes and DNA. For this sample the table gives roughly 700,000 distinct CDR3 sequences, of which around 49% were detected only once. Of the sample, 25% to 35% is held by the ten largest clones. Material for sequencing was blood. These receptors originate from a woman in her sixties in good health.

J is TRBJ1-4 and V is TRBV20-1; D remains unclear. CDR3 length: 18 residues. Trimming took 1 base from V and 0 from J, leaving 18 bases between them. The V gene's germline CDR1 is DFQATT and CDR2 SNEGSKA (reference sequence). This CDR3 is CSARVWSIGYATNEKLFF. CDR3 coding DNA: TGCAGTGCTAGAGTCTGGAGTATAGGCTACGCAACTAATGAAAAACTGTTTTTT.

The chain carries TRBV7-2 and TRBJ1-4; D remains ambiguous. Germline V gene sequence: CDR1 SGHTA, CDR2 FQGNSA. CDR3 length: 13 residues. V lost 1 base to trimming and J lost 8 bases, with 8 bases between them. DNA for the CDR3: TGTGCCAGCAGCTTAGTAGTTCCCGAAAAACTGTTTTTT. This translates into CASSLVVPEKLFF.

This clonotype was seen many times. This rearrangement joins TRBV12-3 or TRBV12-4 to TRBJ2-5, with a weak D call TRBD1 (6 bases). The CDR3 consists of 14 residues. The V gene lost 5 bases and the J gene lost 1 base, with 11 bases spanning the gap. The CDR3 region is CASSPGQRQETQYF. DNA for the CDR3: TGTGCCAGCAGTCCCGGACAGCGCCAAGAGACCCAGTACTTC.

V gene TRBV11-2 combines with J gene TRBJ1-4; D gene ambiguous. Trimming removed 5 bases from V and 9 bases from J, with 13 bases in between. The length of the CDR3 is 13 residues. Germline V gene lookup returns CDR1 SGHAT and CDR2 FQNNGV. CDR3 in DNA: TGTGCCAGCAGCCGGGCGGGGATTAAAAAACTGTTTTTT. Its translation: CASSRAGIKKLFF.

The rearrangement links TRBV15 to TRBJ1-5, with D maybe TRBD1 (5 bases). The CDR3 runs to 14 residues. The V end lost 1 base, the J end lost 8 bases, and 12 bases lay between the germline ends. Germline CDR1 reads LNHNV; CDR2 reads YYDKDF (reference sequence). CDR3 coding DNA: TGTGCCACCAGCAGAGCGTTGGGGGTAGAGCCCCAGCATTTT. It specifies CATSRALGVEPQHF.

A remark on this clonotype: The junction does not match germline at one end; this may be a read error. This chain joins TRBV29-1 and TRBJ2-3; possibly TRBD2 for D (6 bases). CDR3 length equals 13 residues. Germline CDR1 reads SQVTM; CDR2 reads ANQGSEA. The CDR3, as DNA: TGTAGCGTTGGATGGGGGGAGGCAGATACGCAGTATTTT. Translating it yields CSVGWGEADTQYF.

V and J are TRBV5-6 and TRBJ2-5, with TRBD1 identical over 8 bases. With 0 bases clipped from V and 2 bases from J, the junction kept 6 bases outside the gene matches. The CDR3 is 16 amino acids. Germline V gene data show CDR1 as SGHDT and CDR2 as YYEEEE. The CDR3 DNA reads TGTGCCAGCAGCTTGGCTACAGGGGGGAATCAAGAGACCCAGTACTTC. This codes for CASSLATGGNQETQYF.

V and J are TRBV28 and TRBJ2-3; 10 nucleotides agree with TRBD1. The CDR3 sequence is 18 residues long. The ends lost 7 bases at V and 5 bases at J; junction bases unmatched: 18. Germline loops: CDR1 MDHEN, CDR2 SYDVKM. CDR3: CASTGVPHGTGVRDTQYF. CDR3 DNA sequence: TGTGCCAGCACGGGCGTCCCCCACGGGACAGGGGTCAGAGATACGCAGTATTTT.

This clonotype has more than one count but fewer than ten. This chain uses TRBV29-1 with TRBJ2-2; D uncertain. CDR3 length: 15 amino acids. The V end lost 4 bases, the J end lost 4 bases, and 16 bases lay between the germline ends. From germline, CDR1 is SQVTM and CDR2 ANQGSEA. CDR3 region: CSVAGDQLFTGELFF. The CDR3 DNA sequence: TGCAGCGTTGCCGGAGATCAATTATTCACCGGGGAGCTGTTTTTT.

The rearrangement joins TRBV6-6 to TRBJ2-7; possibly TRBD2 for D (5 bases). The CDR3 is 12 residues long. Germline V gene data show CDR1 as MNHNY and CDR2 as SVGAGI (reference sequence). V dropped 5 bases and J dropped 2 bases, with 7 bases sitting between them. This chain's CDR3 is CASSQRTYEQYF. The CDR3, as DNA: TGTGCCAGCAGTCAGCGGACCTACGAGCAGTACTTC.

A few counts support this clonotype. V is TRBV20-1 and J is TRBJ1-1; possibly TRBD1 for D (5 bases). Germline loops: CDR1 DFQATT, CDR2 SNEGSKA (reference sequence). This CDR3 is 13 amino acids long. Deletions cut 7 bases from V and 4 bases from J, with 16 bases between. CDR3: CSVRRGMSTEAFF. In nucleotides, the CDR3 is TGCAGTGTTAGGAGGGGAATGAGCACTGAAGCTTTCTTT.

This clonotype has just a few counts. This chain uses TRBV24-1 with TRBJ1-2, with 9 bases that match TRBD1. The trim removed 5 bases at V and 7 bases at J, leaving 4 bases unmatched. From germline, CDR1 is KGHDR and CDR2 SFDVKD. CDR3 length: 13 residues. The CDR3 DNA sequence: TGTGCCACCAGTGCCCGGGACAGGGCTGGCTACACCTTC. Translating it yields CATSARDRAGYTF.

The V gene is TRBV20-1, the J gene TRBJ1-1; D possibly corresponds to TRBD1 (6 bases). Germline V CDR1 and CDR2: DFQATT, SNEGSKA (reference sequence). The CDR3 extends over 11 amino acids. V was trimmed by 6 bases and J by 10 bases, leaving 15 bases between them. The CDR3 loop reads CSARDTPRAFF. Here the CDR3 DNA reads TGCAGTGCGCGGGACACCCCTCGAGCTTTCTTT.

The V gene is TRBV27, the J gene TRBJ2-3; D uncertain. Germline CDR1 is MNHEY and CDR2 is SMNVEV (reference sequence). The CDR3 covers 15 residues. Trimming took 5 bases from V and 2 from J, leaving 14 bases between them. DNA of the CDR3: TGTGCCAGCAGTCCAAAACTTAGCTACACAGATACGCAGTATTTT. Its translation: CASSPKLSYTDTQYF.

A single count supports this clonotype. The CDR3 sequence: CASSQGIAGSANTGELFF. In nucleotides, the CDR3 is TGTGCCAGCAGCCAAGGGATAGCGGGATCCGCGAACACCGGGGAGCTGTTTTTT. The chain recombines TRBV3-1 with TRBJ2-2, with 8 bases matching TRBD2. CDR3 length: 18 residues. Germline trimming cut 1 base from V and 0 bases from J; bases unmatched to any gene: 7. CDR1 is LGHDT, CDR2 YNNKEL, per germline (reference sequence).

This clonotype has ten or more counts. The V and J genes are TRBV28 and TRBJ2-4; a possible D gene is TRBD2 (5 bases). Germline V gene lookup returns CDR1 MDHEN and CDR2 SYDVKM. The CDR3 is made up of 15 amino acids. Deletions cut 5 bases from V and 3 bases from J, with 14 bases between. In DNA form, the CDR3 reads TGTGCCAGCAGTCCCCCCCTCGGGGTCAAAAACATTCAGTACTTC. This gives the protein CASSPPLGVKNIQYF.

V gene TRBV20-1 combines with J gene TRBJ2-7; 7 positions agree with TRBD2. V lost 0 bases to trimming and J lost 5 bases; unmatched junction nucleotides: 10. Germline loops: CDR1 DFQATT, CDR2 SNEGSKA (reference sequence). The CDR3 loop spans 15 amino acids. CDR3 coding DNA: TGCAGTGCTAGAGATGGGAGGACTAGGTCCCACGAGCAGTACTTC. It codes for CSARDGRTRSHEQYF.

V gene TRBV7-2 combines with J gene TRBJ2-5; D perhaps matches TRBD1 (6 bases). The CDR3 is made up of 15 amino acids. CDR1 and CDR2 (germline): SGHTA, FQGNSA. The ends were cut back, 5 bases at V and 3 bases at J, with 16 bases in the middle. The CDR3: CASSPPWAGEETQYF. The CDR3 region has the DNA TGTGCCAGCAGCCCACCATGGGCAGGGGAAGAGACCCAGTACTTC.

In this sample, this clonotype turned up a few times. A read error may produce the germline difference seen at one junction end. The chain couples TRBV29-1 to TRBJ2-1; 15 bases match TRBD2. The CDR3 contains 16 residues. Germline CDR1 and CDR2: SQVTM and ANQGSEA. DNA for the CDR3: TGCAGCGTGGAAGGGACTAGCGGGAGGATCAACAATGAGCAGTTCTTC. It is translated as CSVEGTSGRINNEQFF.

This clonotype was seen a few times. This chain joins TRBV20-1 and TRBJ2-7; D unresolved. The last part of the DNA fits TRBJ2-4 better; the J call may be wrong. Germline CDR1 is DFQATT and CDR2 is SNEGSKA (reference sequence). The CDR3 spans 12 residues. The CDR3 is CSARDRLNIQYF. The CDR3 DNA reads TGCAGTGCTAGAGATCGGTTAAACATTCAGTACTTC.

This chain joins TRBV29-1 and TRBJ2-2; 7 bases fit TRBD2. Germline loops: CDR1 SQVTM, CDR2 ANQGSEA. CDR3 size: 14 residues. V shed 7 bases and J 0 bases; nucleotides not matched to a gene: 5. The CDR3 sequence: CSASGTPNTGELFF. Written as DNA, the CDR3 is TGCAGCGCCAGCGGGACTCCGAACACCGGGGAGCTGTTTTTT.

The J gene is TRBJ2-7, the V gene TRBV28, with D perhaps being TRBD1 or TRBD2 (5 bases each). V lost 3 bases to trimming and J lost 4 bases, with 16 bases between them. CDR1 and CDR2 (germline): MDHEN, SYDVKM. This CDR3 has 15 amino acids. The CDR3 nucleotides are TGTGCCAGCAGTTTGGGTGGGACGCCTGCATACGAGCAGTACTTC. Protein: CASSLGGTPAYEQYF.

The CDR3 loop reads CASRTQGGGETQYF. CDR3 nucleotides: TGTGCCAGTCGGACACAGGGGGGCGGAGAGACCCAGTACTTC. The genes are TRBV28 and TRBJ2-5, with 8 bases identical to TRBD1. Germline V gene data show CDR1 as MDHEN and CDR2 as SYDVKM. The CDR3 loop spans 14 amino acids. The V and J ends lost 9 bases and 4 bases, in that order; junction bases with no gene match: 10.

The chain recombines TRBV7-9 with TRBJ2-1, with 7 bases identical to TRBD2. The germline V gene has CDR1 SEHNR and CDR2 FQNEAQ (reference sequence). The V and J ends lost 6 bases and 6 bases, in that order; junction bases with no gene match: 5. The CDR3 totals 13 residues. The CDR3 bases are TGTGCCAGCAGGTTCGGGGAGGGCAATGAGCAGTTCTTC. This codes for CASRFGEGNEQFF.

V usage is TRBV5-6 and J usage is TRBJ1-1; 7 bases agree with TRBD1. The germline V gene encodes CDR1 SGHDT and CDR2 YYEEEE. Losses at the gene ends were 1 base for V and 0 bases for J; bases not matched to a gene: 6. The CDR3 covers 16 residues. The CDR3 protein is CASSLRGGAMNTEAFF. DNA for the CDR3: TGTGCCAGCAGCTTGAGAGGGGGCGCGATGAACACTGAAGCTTTCTTT.

The chain combines TRBV7-6 with TRBJ2-6; 7 bases map to TRBD2. The CDR3 sequence is 14 residues long. Germline values: CDR1 SGHVS, CDR2 FNYEAQ. Trimming at V came to 10 bases and at J to 2 bases, leaving 5 bases not matched to a gene. The CDR3 sequence is CATSGGPGANVLTF. Written as DNA, the CDR3 is TGTGCCACATCGGGGGGACCTGGGGCCAACGTCCTGACTTTC.

The gene calls are TRBV7-8 and TRBJ2-7, with 8 nucleotides matching TRBD2. This CDR3 comprises 15 residues. V lost 4 bases, J lost 0 bases, and 5 bases stayed unmatched. Germline V CDR1 and CDR2: SGHVS, FQNEAQ. CDR3 sequence reads: CASSSSSGYSYEQYF. The CDR3 DNA reads as TGTGCCAGCAGCTCCTCTAGCGGGTACTCCTACGAGCAGTACTTC. Full variable domain (missing parts from reference TRBV7-8 and TRBJ2-7): GAGVSQSPRYKVAKRGQDVALRCDPISGHVSLFWYQQALGQGPEFLTYFQNEAQLDKSGLPSDRFFAERPEGSVSTLKIQRTQQEDSAVYLCASSSSSGYSYEQYFGPGTRLTVT.

This clonotype came up a few times. The chain joins TRBV4-3 to TRBJ2-5; 8 positions agree with TRBD2. The CDR3 totals 14 residues. The V gene's germline CDR1 is LGHNA and CDR2 YSLEER. Germline trimming cut 0 bases from V and 5 bases from J; bases unmatched to any gene: 2. CDR3 in amino acids: CASSQDAGGETQYF. The CDR3 DNA is TGCGCCAGCAGCCAAGACGCGGGAGGTGAGACCCAGTACTTC.

The chain carries TRBV12-3 or TRBV12-4 and TRBJ1-1, with a tentative D call TRBD1 (5 bases). Deletions cut 2 bases from V and 7 bases from J, with 20 bases between. CDR3 length: 16 amino acids. CDR3 nucleotide sequence: TGTGCCAGCAGTTTACCTCGGGACGGGGGGTTGAGTGAAGCTTTCTTT. It codes for CASSLPRDGGLSEAFF.

This clonotype was counted ten times or more. CDR3 DNA: TGCGCCAGCAGCTTTGCGGGAGCGGCAGATACGCAGTATTTT. It codes for CASSFAGAADTQYF. V gene TRBV5-1 combines with J gene TRBJ2-3; 7 bases match TRBD2. The germline CDR1 and CDR2 sequences are SGHRS and YFSETQ. The junction had 4 bases not matched to a gene; V was cut back by 2 bases and J by 4 bases. This CDR3 is 14 amino acids long.

This clonotype came up a few times. The chain has TRBV29-1 and TRBJ2-5; D is unresolved. Trimming shortened V by 2 bases and J by 5 bases, and 6 bases separated the two germline ends. CDR1 and CDR2 from the germline V gene are SQVTM and ANQGSEA. This CDR3 is 11 amino acids long. CDR3 amino acids: CSVETSETQYF. In DNA form, the CDR3 reads TGCAGCGTTGAAACTTCGGAGACCCAGTACTTC.

This clonotype came up a few times. The CDR3 DNA reads TGTGCCAGCAGCTTAGGGGTTTGGTCTGGGGCCAACGTCCTGACTTTC. Its protein is CASSLGVWSGANVLTF. The V call is TRBV7-2, the J call TRBJ2-6; the D is unclear. The germline V gene encodes CDR1 SGHTA and CDR2 FQGNSA. The CDR3 is 16 amino acids. Trimming shortened V by 1 base and J by 1 base, and 8 bases separated the two germline ends.